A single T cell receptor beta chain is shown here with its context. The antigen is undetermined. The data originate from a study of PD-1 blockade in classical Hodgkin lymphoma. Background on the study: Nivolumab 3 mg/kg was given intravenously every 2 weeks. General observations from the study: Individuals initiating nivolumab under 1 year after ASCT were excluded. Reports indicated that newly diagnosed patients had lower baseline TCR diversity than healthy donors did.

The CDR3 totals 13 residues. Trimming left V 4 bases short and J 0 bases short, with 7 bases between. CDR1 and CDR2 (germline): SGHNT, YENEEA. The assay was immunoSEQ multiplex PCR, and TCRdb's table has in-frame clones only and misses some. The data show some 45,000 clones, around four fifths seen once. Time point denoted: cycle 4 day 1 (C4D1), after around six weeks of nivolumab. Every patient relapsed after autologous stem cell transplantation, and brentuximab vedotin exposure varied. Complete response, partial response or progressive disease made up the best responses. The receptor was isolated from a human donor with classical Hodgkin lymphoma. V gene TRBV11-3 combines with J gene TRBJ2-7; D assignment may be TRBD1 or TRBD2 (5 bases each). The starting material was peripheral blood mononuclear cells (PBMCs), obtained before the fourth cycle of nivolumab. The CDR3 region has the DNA TGTGCCAGCAGCTATGGGACCTCCTACGAGCAGTACTTC. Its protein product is CASSYGTSYEQYF.